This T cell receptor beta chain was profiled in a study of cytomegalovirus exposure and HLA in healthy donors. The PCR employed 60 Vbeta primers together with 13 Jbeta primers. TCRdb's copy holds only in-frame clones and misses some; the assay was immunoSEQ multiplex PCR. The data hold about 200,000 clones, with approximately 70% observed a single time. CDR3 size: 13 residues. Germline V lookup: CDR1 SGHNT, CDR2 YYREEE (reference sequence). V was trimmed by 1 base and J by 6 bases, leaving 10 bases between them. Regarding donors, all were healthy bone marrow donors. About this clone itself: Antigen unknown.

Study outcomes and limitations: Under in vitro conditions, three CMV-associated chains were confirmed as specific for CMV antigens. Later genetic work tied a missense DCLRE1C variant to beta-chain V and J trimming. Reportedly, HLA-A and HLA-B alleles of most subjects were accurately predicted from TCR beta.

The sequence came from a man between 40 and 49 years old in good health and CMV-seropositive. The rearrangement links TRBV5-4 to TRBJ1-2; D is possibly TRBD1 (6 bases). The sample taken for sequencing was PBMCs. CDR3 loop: CASSLTGGHGYTF. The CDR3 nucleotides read TGTGCCAGCAGCTTGACTGGGGGCCATGGCTACACCTTC. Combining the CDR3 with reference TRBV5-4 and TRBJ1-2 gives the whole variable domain ETGVTQSPTHLIKTRGQQVTLRCSSQSGHNTVSWYQQALGQGPQFIFQYYREEENGRGNFPPRFSGLQFPNYSSELNVNALELDDSALYLCASSLTGGHGYTFGSGTRLTVV.